This T cell receptor (beta chain) is from a study of T cell responses to AZD1222 COVID-19 vaccine (dated by TCRdb to 2020 to 2022). Context from the whole study: AZD1222 recipients with second doses at about 4 weeks or about 12 weeks were pooled, because spike-specific TCR depth and breadth did not differ between schedules. A total of more than 230 trial participants underwent TCR sequencing, of whom 200 to 220 received two doses of AZD1222 and approximately 25 received two doses of the MenACWY control vaccine. Trial participants were enrolled into age subgroups of 18-55, 56-69 and 70-plus years, which contained around 140, 26 and 57 TCR-sequenced participants, respectively. Study-wide conclusions, independent of this receptor: Most participants were white British and females outnumbered males, and the authors suggested that clonal diversity may have been underestimated. After two AZD1222 doses, spike-specific TCR breadth and depth were significantly higher than at day 0 and than in MenACWY recipients. CD4 TCRs associated with the vaccine covered the entire spike protein, and the dominant responses were in regions 160-218 and 743-854. Conclusions about previously exposed vaccinees were limited because only six AZD1222 recipients were SARS-CoV-2 seropositive at baseline. The 56-69-year group was small, and its depth increase did not reach significance, likely because of low power. Nearly half of unique spike-specific TCRs reportedly recognized epitopes outside regions mutated in the B.1.351 and B.1.1.7 variants. Because no day 14 peak-response samples were available, repertoires were characterized only after the peak T cell response.

Per the publication, the time point label means: baseline before first vaccination. The vaccinee samples were drawn from two UK trials, COV001 and COV002, one of which was a single-blind randomized controlled phase 2/3 trial testing AZD1222 (ChAdOx1 nCoV-19) in healthy adults. For TCRbeta chain sequencing, PBMC samples from trial participants were taken at day 0 and at day 28 after the second dose. The germline V gene (reference sequence) gives CDR1 as MNHNY and CDR2 as SVGAGI. The CDR3 sequence holds 13 residues, the cysteine and phenylalanine included. Only the CDR3 part of the read is kept: 39 bases, read in frame from the first base. Between the V and J ends, shortened by 5 bases and 5 bases respectively, the junction contains 10 bases. The CDR3 regions of human TCRbeta chains were analyzed by immunosequencing. Per the source publication's procedure: TCRs in the repertoires were compared against a reference library of SARS-CoV-2-specific TCRs that had been generated with the MIRA antigen-specificity platform. Breadth meant the fraction of unique TCRs that were SARS-CoV-2-associated, whereas depth meant the fraction of total T cells that were SARS-CoV-2-associated. Using the MIRA data, each spike-specific TCR was assigned both to the spike region to which the TCR was reactive and to a CD4 or CD8 class. Log10-transformed breadth and depth values were compared by one-way ANOVA with Sidak's multiple comparisons tests. TCRdb stores this immuneACCESS table with in-frame sequences only. Part of the clones is absent; in the studies checked, under half of the shortfall reflects unresolved V genes, and no reason is known for the rest. Clone size and V and J calls were adopted from that table, with D and trimming inferred from the DNA. The sample data list some 55,000 clones, and 89% of these were observed just once. Jointly, the top ten make up roughly 2% of the sample.

About this clone itself: Its antigen is still unknown. Base qualities are not recorded, but no much larger clone differs from it by a single base.

The chain is assembled from TRBV6-6 and TRBJ1-5; no D segment can be confidently identified. Specimen: peripheral blood, collected on day 0 of AZD1222 vaccination. This TCR derives from an adult in good health. DNA sequence: TGTGCCAGCAGTCCATCTCCAGATCAGCCCCAGCATTTT. Its protein is CASSPSPDQPQHF.